The present T cell receptor (beta chain) was sequenced within a study of a mutant IDH1 vaccine in newly diagnosed glioma. Study details: Vaccinations, eight in total, occurred in weeks 1, 3, 5, 7, 11, 15, 19, 23. Patients had received radiotherapy, temozolomide, or both previously, most receiving both. The sex distribution of treated patients was about 62% male and around 40% female, with a mean age of around 40 years.

Sequencing used immunoSEQ multiplex PCR; TCRdb keeps in-frame clones, though not all of them. The table includes roughly 54,000 clones, approximately 82% detected once. From germline, CDR1 is LNHDA and CDR2 SQIVND (reference sequence). There are 13 residues in the CDR3. The V end was cut by 7 bases, the J end by 3 bases, with 12 bases between. In regard to this clone: Its antigen is still unknown.

Time point noted: week 5, during vaccination. Vaccinated patients received 300 ug of mutant IDH1 20-mer peptide per dose, with topical imiquimod. Source: PBMCs, taken from a glioma patient whose treatment included an IDH1 peptide vaccine. V is TRBV19 and J is TRBJ1-1, with D tentatively TRBD1 (6 bases). The clonotype was recovered from a man in his thirties or forties with glioma. This CDR3 reads CASKSGVDTEAFF. In DNA, the CDR3 is TGTGCCAGTAAATCAGGGGTGGACACTGAAGCTTTCTTT.